The following is a T cell receptor (beta chain) sequence with its context. The protocol was immunoSEQ multiplex PCR, while the TCRdb copy is restricted to in-frame clones and leaves out a portion. The sample holds hundreds of thousands of clones, roughly four fifths seen once. The CDR3 sequence is 19 residues long. The germline gives CDR1 SSHAT, CDR2 FNYEAQ (reference sequence). With 2 bases clipped from V and 8 bases from J, the junction kept 15 bases outside the gene matches. The data derive from a study of shared clonotypes between healthy human individuals. This receptor was obtained from a woman in her forties in good health. Some clones in this sample may be carry-over from other donors' samples. The sequenced material came from PBMCs. This rearrangement joins TRBV7-7 to TRBJ2-1, with 13 positions matching TRBD2. The CDR3 DNA reads as TGTGCCAGCAGCTTAAGTGGACTAGCGGGAGTGAGTAGAGGGTATGAGCAGTTCTTC. Translated, it gives CASSLSGLAGVSRGYEQFF.